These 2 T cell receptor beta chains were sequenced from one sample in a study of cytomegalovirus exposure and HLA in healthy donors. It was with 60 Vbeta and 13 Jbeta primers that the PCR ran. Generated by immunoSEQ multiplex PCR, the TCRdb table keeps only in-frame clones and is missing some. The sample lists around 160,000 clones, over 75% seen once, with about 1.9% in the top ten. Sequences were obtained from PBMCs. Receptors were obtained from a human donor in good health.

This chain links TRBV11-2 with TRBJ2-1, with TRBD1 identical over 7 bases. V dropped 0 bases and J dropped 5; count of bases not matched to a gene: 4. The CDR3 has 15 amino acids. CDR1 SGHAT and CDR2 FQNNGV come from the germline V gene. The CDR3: CASSLEDTGDNEQFF. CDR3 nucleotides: TGTGCCAGCAGCTTAGAAGATACAGGGGACAATGAGCAGTTCTTC. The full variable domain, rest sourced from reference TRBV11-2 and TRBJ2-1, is EAGVAQSPRYKIIEKRQSVAFWCNPISGHATLYWYQQILGQGPKLLIQFQNNGVVDDSQLPKDRFSAERLKGVDSTLKIQPAKLEDSAVYLCASSLEDTGDNEQFFGPGTRLTVL.

This CDR3 is CASNAGSHEQYF. The CDR3 coding sequence is TGCGCCAGCAATGCAGGGTCCCACGAGCAGTACTTC. The chain combines TRBV10-2 with TRBJ2-7, with D perhaps matching TRBD1 (5 bases). Trimming removed 7 bases from V and 5 bases from J, with 12 bases in between. There are 12 residues in the CDR3. From germline, CDR1 is WSHSY and CDR2 SAAADI.